The 26 T cell receptor beta chains presented below share a single source sample, sequenced in a study of human T cells and chemical hapten exposure. Time point meaning: pre-sensitization, week 0. Treatment: therapeutic diphenylcyclopropenone sensitization with weekly scalp DPC. MiXCR was run by TCRdb on the RACE reads, yielding one entry per CDR3 protein. The profile shows some 70,000 distinct CDR3 sequences, 9.5% to 12% of them singletons. Sequenced here: whole blood, sampled in connection with sensitization to the hapten diphenylcyclopropenone (DPC). The receptor source for this set is a woman in her fifties or sixties with alopecia areata. Some clones in this sample may be carry-over from other donors' samples.

This clonotype was seen at least ten times. V gene TRBV20-1 combines with J gene TRBJ1-1; the match to TRBD1 covers 7 bases. The CDR3 is 12 residues long. Trimming cost V 7 bases and J 3 bases; bases outside gene matches: 5. CDR1 is DFQATT, CDR2 SNEGSKA, per germline (reference sequence). The CDR3: CSGSQGYTEAFF. In DNA, the CDR3 is TGCAGTGGCTCACAGGGGTACACTGAAGCTTTCTTT.

The table lists this clonotype with a few counts. The chain is built from TRBV7-9 and TRBJ2-3; TRBD2 is a possible D gene (6 bases). This CDR3 is 15 amino acids long. Germline V gene data show CDR1 as SEHNR and CDR2 as FQNEAQ (reference sequence). V shed 3 bases and J shed 2 bases, with 12 bases lying between them. The CDR3 sequence: CASSFAGLFTDTQYF. The CDR3 DNA reads as TGTGCCAGCAGCTTCGCGGGACTCTTCACAGATACGCAGTATTTT.

This sequence joins TRBV7-2 and TRBJ2-3; D call uncertain. Trimming left V 5 bases short and J 0 bases short, with 9 bases between. This CDR3 spans 14 amino acids. Per germline, CDR1 SGHTA and CDR2 FQGNSA. The CDR3 spells CASSPKTSTDTQYF. CDR3 nucleotides: TGTGCCAGCAGCCCAAAGACTAGCACAGATACGCAGTATTTT.

This clonotype was seen a handful of times. V gene TRBV2 combines with J gene TRBJ2-7; TRBD2 might be the D (6 bases). This CDR3 comprises 15 residues. The V gene's germline CDR1 is SNHLY and CDR2 FYNNEI. V lost 7 bases to trimming and J lost 3 bases, with 19 bases between them. CDR3 bases: TGTGCCAGCACTCTTAGAGCGGGTTTAGGCTACGAGCAGTACTTC. Translating it yields CASTLRAGLGYEQYF.

The CDR3 region has the DNA TGTGCCAGCAGTTCAGGGTTTGGTGAAAAACTGTTTTTT. This encodes CASSSGFGEKLFF. The gene calls are TRBV25-1 and TRBJ1-4; possibly TRBD1 for D (5 bases). CDR3 size: 13 residues. Germline V gene data show CDR1 as MGHDK and CDR2 as SYGVNS. Trimming cost V 5 bases and J 7 bases, with 11 bases left between them.

This clonotype has more than one count but fewer than ten. The chain has TRBV29-1 and TRBJ2-3; no reliable D call. Germline CDR1 and CDR2: SQVTM and ANQGSEA. Trimming pared 3 bases from V and 0 bases from J, leaving 7 bases between. The CDR3 covers 13 residues. The CDR3 region is CSVENTSTDTQYF. CDR3 in DNA: TGCAGCGTTGAGAACACCAGCACAGATACGCAGTATTTT.

This clonotype was seen at least ten times. The genes are TRBV7-2 and TRBJ2-1; D perhaps matches TRBD2 (6 bases). The CDR3 sequence is 13 residues long. Trimming stripped 6 bases from V and 10 bases from J, with 16 bases between. Germline CDR1 is SGHTA and CDR2 is FQGNSA. Here the CDR3 DNA reads TGTGCCAGCAGTTTCCGCGACGGAGGGGAGCAGTTCTTC. This translates into CASSFRDGGEQFF.

This clonotype was seen repeatedly, ten times or more. The chain has TRBV4-2 and TRBJ2-2; TRBD1 matches at 11 bases. The CDR3 extends over 15 amino acids. After removal of 3 bases from V and 4 bases from J, the junction contained 1 base not matched to a gene. Germline V CDR1 and CDR2: LGHNA, YNFKEQ. This CDR3 reads CASSHGTGGTGELFF. Here the CDR3 DNA reads TGTGCCAGCAGCCACGGGACAGGGGGCACCGGGGAGCTGTTTTTT.

This clonotype was detected many times. The V gene is TRBV12-3 or TRBV12-4, the J gene TRBJ1-1, with TRBD1 identical over 9 bases. The CDR3 extends over 13 amino acids. V shed 7 bases, J shed 4 bases, and the junction held 4 bases outside the gene matches. The chain's CDR3 is CASTLTGGTEAFF. CDR3 sequence (DNA): TGTGCCAGCACCCTGACAGGGGGCACTGAAGCTTTCTTT.

This clonotype has a handful of counts. This chain uses TRBV6-5 with TRBJ1-2; a possible D gene is TRBD1 (5 bases). CDR3 length: 15 amino acids. CDR1 is MNHEY and CDR2 is SVGAGI in the germline V gene. Trimming stripped 0 bases from V and 5 bases from J, with 13 bases between. For the CDR3, the DNA is TGTGCCAGCAGTTACTCGTATGACAGTCCGTATGGCTACACCTTC. As protein: CASSYSYDSPYGYTF.

A few counts support this clonotype. The rearrangement joins TRBV7-8 to TRBJ2-1, with a tentative D call TRBD2 (5 bases). Trimming pared 1 base from V and 9 bases from J, leaving 19 bases between. Germline V gene data show CDR1 as SGHVS and CDR2 as FQNEAQ. The CDR3 consists of 16 residues. In nucleotides, the CDR3 is TGTGCCAGCAGCTTAGGGGCTAGCACGCGAGACGGTGAGCAGTTCTTC. The encoded protein is CASSLGASTRDGEQFF.

This clonotype was seen only a few times. The chain couples TRBV3-1 to TRBJ1-5, with TRBD1 identical over 10 bases. Germline V gene sequence: CDR1 LGHDT, CDR2 YNNKEL (reference sequence). This CDR3 has 14 amino acids. V dropped 4 bases and J dropped 5; count of bases not matched to a gene: 2. CDR3 region: CASSLGTGDQPQHF. CDR3 DNA: TGTGCCAGCAGCCTAGGGACAGGGGATCAGCCCCAGCATTTT.

V is TRBV24-1 and J is TRBJ1-2; D is perhaps TRBD1 (5 bases). Deletions cut 7 bases from V and 2 bases from J, with 10 bases between. The CDR3 covers 13 residues. In germline, CDR1 is KGHDR, CDR2 SFDVKD. CDR3 loop: CATSGGHNYGYTF. The CDR3 bases are TGTGCCACCAGCGGGGGTCACAACTATGGCTACACCTTC.

The genes are TRBV19 and TRBJ2-5; 7 nucleotides agree with TRBD1. The CDR3 runs 14 residues. Per the germline V gene, CDR1 is LNHDA and CDR2 is SQIVND (reference sequence). V trimming: 4 bases; J trimming: 5 bases; junction bases outside the gene matches: 7. As DNA, the CDR3 is TGTGCCAGTAGTAACGGACAGGTCGGCGAGACCCAGTACTTC. It specifies CASSNGQVGETQYF.

This clonotype has at least ten counts. The chain joins TRBV7-9 to TRBJ2-1; tentative D call: TRBD2 (6 bases). Deletions cut 3 bases from V and 0 bases from J, with 18 bases between. The germline CDR1 and CDR2 sequences are SEHNR and FQNEAQ (reference sequence). The CDR3 covers 18 residues. The CDR3 sequence is CASSFHILSGASYNEQFF. The CDR3, as DNA: TGTGCCAGCAGCTTCCATATCCTTAGCGGAGCCTCCTACAATGAGCAGTTCTTC.

This clonotype has ten or more counts. The J gene is TRBJ2-7, the V gene TRBV3-1; weak D call: TRBD1 (6 bases). Germline V gives CDR1 LGHDT, CDR2 YNNKEL (reference sequence). V was cut by 4 bases and J by 6 bases, with 16 bases left in between. The CDR3 covers 14 residues. The CDR3 DNA reads as TGTGCCAGCAGCCGGGTACAGGGAGTAGGCGAGCAGTACTTC. This codes for CASSRVQGVGEQYF.

There are many counts of this clonotype. The V and J genes are TRBV20-1 and TRBJ2-3, with D hard to call. Germline V gene data show CDR1 as DFQATT and CDR2 as SNEGSKA (reference sequence). The CDR3 sequence is 14 residues long. Trimming took 5 bases from V and 6 from J, leaving 18 bases between them. Here the CDR3 reads CSAVRLRWADTQYF. The CDR3 DNA follows: TGCAGTGCTGTACGGCTCCGGTGGGCGGATACGCAGTATTTT.

This clonotype was recorded many times. J is TRBJ2-3 and V is TRBV6-2 or TRBV6-3; no reliable D call. Per germline, CDR1 MNHEY and CDR2 SVGEGT. Trimming cost V 1 base and J 5 bases, with 7 bases left between them. The CDR3 contains 13 residues. The CDR3 DNA is TGTGCCAGCAGTTACTTGGGCGGAGATACGCAGTATTTT. Translated, it gives CASSYLGGDTQYF.

This clonotype was seen repeatedly, ten times or more. The chain recombines TRBV24-1 with TRBJ1-2; 8 bases are shared with TRBD1. This CDR3 comprises 13 residues. The germline V gene has CDR1 KGHDR and CDR2 SFDVKD. V was pared by 9 bases and J by 5 bases, with 7 bases of the junction left unmatched. CDR3 loop: CATSTGQGYGYTF. The CDR3 nucleotides are TGTGCCACCTCAACCGGACAGGGTTATGGCTACACCTTC.

V gene TRBV6-2 or TRBV6-3 combines with J gene TRBJ2-1; D perhaps matches TRBD2 (6 bases). Germline CDR1 reads MNHEY; CDR2 reads SVGEGT. V lost 6 bases and J 6 bases, leaving 9 bases between the germline ends. The CDR3 loop spans 12 amino acids. Here the CDR3 reads CASRRLGNEQFF. CDR3 in DNA: TGTGCCAGCAGGAGACTAGGCAATGAGCAGTTCTTC.

The V and J genes are TRBV18 and TRBJ2-3; 8 bases agree with TRBD2. Trimming cost V 0 bases and J 4 bases; bases outside gene matches: 9. In germline, CDR1 is KGHSH, CDR2 LQKENI. The CDR3 is made up of 17 amino acids. The CDR3 sequence is CASSPPVREAPPDTQYF. The CDR3 DNA sequence: TGTGCCAGCTCACCACCGGTGCGGGAGGCCCCCCCAGATACGCAGTATTTT.

The table lists this clonotype with a few counts. This chain joins TRBV30 and TRBJ2-3; 8 nucleotides align to TRBD1. The germline gives CDR1 GTSNPN, CDR2 SVGIG (reference sequence). The junction had 12 bases not matched to a gene; V was cut back by 3 bases and J by 4 bases. The CDR3 covers 16 residues. The CDR3 spells CAWSANRGVASDTQYF. CDR3 sequence (DNA): TGTGCCTGGAGCGCCAACAGGGGGGTAGCATCAGATACGCAGTATTTT.

About this clonotype itself: Given a much more abundant clone one base away, this may be a read error. The chain has TRBV6-2 or TRBV6-3 and TRBJ1-1; tentative D call: TRBD1 (5 bases). CDR1 and CDR2 from the germline V gene are MNHEY and SVGEGT. The CDR3 length is 15 residues. DNA of the CDR3: TGTACCAGCAGTAGCTTCAGGGTGAGGAACACTGAAGCTTTCTTT. Its translation: CTSSSFRVRNTEAFF.

The genes are TRBV28 and TRBJ1-3, with D perhaps TRBD1 (5 bases). The germline V gene encodes CDR1 MDHEN and CDR2 SYDVKM. The V gene lost 3 bases and the J gene lost 1 base, with 7 bases spanning the gap. The CDR3 covers 14 residues. The CDR3 region is CASSFRGSGNTIYF. As DNA, the CDR3 is TGTGCCAGCAGTTTTCGGGGGTCTGGAAACACCATATATTTT. Full variable domain (remainder filled in from reference TRBV28 and TRBJ1-3): DVKVTQSSRYLVKRTGEKVFLECVQDMDHENMFWYRQDPGLGLRLIYFSYDVKMKEKGDIPEGYSVSREKKERFSLILESASTNQTSMYLCASSFRGSGNTIYFGEGSWLTVV.

The chain carries TRBV25-1 and TRBJ2-2; D is possibly TRBD1 or TRBD2 (5 bases each). The germline V and J ends were trimmed by 6 bases and 6 bases, with 8 bases remaining between them. The CDR3 is 12 amino acids. From germline, CDR1 is MGHDK and CDR2 SYGVNS. The CDR3 here is CASRGRSGELFF. DNA of the CDR3: TGTGCCAGCAGGGGACGTTCCGGGGAGCTGTTTTTT.

This clonotype was picked up a small number of times. The V call is TRBV29-1, the J call TRBJ2-1; the D is unclear. V gave up 2 bases and J gave up 2 bases, with 19 bases separating them. This CDR3 spans 17 amino acids. CDR1 SQVTM and CDR2 ANQGSEA come from the germline V gene. The DNA for the CDR3 is TGCAGCGTTGAACTACCTGTGACGCGAGCCCCCTACAATGAGCAGTTCTTC. This translates into CSVELPVTRAPYNEQFF.